What follows describes a single T cell receptor beta chain. This sample was taken from a study of blood T cell repertoires in COVID-19. In the study overall: Nucleic acid was either cDNA or gDNA, and it came from T cells, B-cell-depleted T cells, or PBMCs.

TCRdb's table, derived via immunoSEQ multiplex PCR, lists solely in-frame clones and lacks some. The sample holds 200,000 or so clones, about nine tenths seen once. This CDR3 contains 17 residues. Participants had their cohort set by participant-reported clinical history. This receptor was taken from a woman aged 25 to 39 who had recovered from COVID-19. The specimen was PBMCs or T cells enriched from blood (not recorded which). The chain carries TRBV12-2 and TRBJ2-3; the tabulated D call, TRBD2, remains unverified against the DNA. TRBV12-2 is flagged as a pseudogene. CDR3 amino acids: CASRLVAGTRSSDTQYF. For the CDR3, the DNA is TGTGCAAGTCGCTTAGTGGCCGGGACTAGATCCTCAGATACGCAGTATTTT.